The present TCR beta chain was sequenced within a study of blood T cell repertoires in COVID-19. Libraries were prepared by immunoSEQ multiplex PCR; TCRdb keeps only in-frame clonotypes and omits some of them. The sample lists some 380,000 clones, approximately 89% seen once, with 1% to 1.5% in the top ten. V shed 5 bases and J 6 bases; nucleotides not matched to a gene: 10. This CDR3 contains 16 residues. Germline V gives CDR1 MGHRA, CDR2 YSYEKL. This clone is a singleton in its sample. Material: PBMCs or T cells enriched from blood (not recorded which). The chain has TRBV4-1 and TRBJ2-1, with 10 positions matching TRBD2. The sequence was obtained from a man aged 30 to 45 who had recovered from COVID-19. Here the CDR3 reads CASSKEGTSAFNEQFF. CDR3 DNA: TGCGCCAGCAGCAAGGAAGGGACTAGCGCCTTCAATGAGCAGTTCTTC.